Presented here are 17 T cell receptor beta chains from one specimen sequenced in a study of blood T cell repertoires in COVID-19. The method was immunoSEQ multiplex PCR; TCRdb's version includes in-frame clones alone and lacks a portion of them. In the table there are roughly 170,000 clones, roughly 85% of which are singletons. Sequencing input: peripheral blood. The receptors were gathered from a woman aged 70-85 years with acute or convalescent COVID-19.

The chain links TRBV25-1 to TRBJ1-2; D is possibly TRBD1 (6 bases). Per the germline V gene, CDR1 is MGHDK and CDR2 is SYGVNS. The CDR3 is 16 amino acids. Trimming shortened V by 0 bases and J by 4 bases, and 15 bases separated the two germline ends. The CDR3 nucleotides are TGTGCCAGCAGTGAATATTCAGGGGCGATGGGCTATGGCTACACCTTC. This codes for CASSEYSGAMGYGYTF.

This chain links TRBV7-6 with TRBJ1-1; D ambiguous. V lost 5 bases, J lost 0 bases, and 7 bases lay in between. Germline CDR1 and CDR2: SGHVS and FNYEAQ. The CDR3 extends over 13 amino acids. CDR3 amino acids: CASSPYMNTEAFF. DNA for the CDR3: TGTGCCAGCAGCCCCTATATGAACACTGAAGCTTTCTTT.

CDR3 sequence reads: CASSGDRANEKLFF. In nucleotides, the CDR3 is TGTGCCAGCAGTGGGGACAGAGCAAATGAAAAACTGTTTTTT. The V and J genes are TRBV2 and TRBJ1-4; 7 bases align to TRBD1. The CDR3 contains 14 residues. Germline V gives CDR1 SNHLY, CDR2 FYNNEI. Trimming took 4 bases from V and 5 from J; bases not matched to a gene: 4.

The CDR3 coding sequence is TGTGCCAGCAGCTTAAGTCCCCGGGAGGAGACCCAGTACTTC. Amino acids: CASSLSPREETQYF. This chain links TRBV13 with TRBJ2-5, with D perhaps matching TRBD2 (6 bases). This CDR3 has 14 amino acids. CDR1 is PRHDT, CDR2 FYEKMQ, per germline (reference sequence). Trimming stripped 2 bases from V and 5 bases from J, with 12 bases between.

The rearrangement links TRBV3-1 (or the pseudogene TRBV3-2) to TRBJ1-5; 9 nucleotides agree with TRBD1. Germline CDR1 and CDR2: LGHDT and YNNKEL (reference sequence). The V segment lost 1 base and the J segment 6 bases; nucleotides outside the gene matches: 4. The CDR3 totals 15 residues. This CDR3 is CASSQGGTGSQPQHF. As DNA, the CDR3 is TGTGCCAGCAGCCAAGGGGGGACAGGGAGTCAGCCCCAGCATTTT.

The J gene is TRBJ1-1, the V gene TRBV3-1 (or the pseudogene TRBV3-2), with D possibly being TRBD1 (5 bases). The germline V gene has CDR1 LGHDT and CDR2 YNNKEL (reference sequence). V lost 4 bases and J lost 2, with 14 bases in between. CDR3 length: 15 amino acids. The CDR3 region has the DNA TGTGCCAGCAGCCCTCGGGGGGACGGAAACACTGAAGCTTTCTTT. It translates to CASSPRGDGNTEAFF.

Notes on this clone: An end of the junction does not agree with germline; a read error may underlie this. CDR3 sequence (DNA): TGCGCCAGCAGTCAAGTGGGACTAGCTGTCAATGAGCAGTTCTTC. Translation gives CASSQVGLAVNEQFF. This chain connects TRBV4-1 to TRBJ2-1; TRBD2 aligns across 9 bases. There are 15 residues in the CDR3. In germline, CDR1 is MGHRA, CDR2 YSYEKL.

This clone was recorded once. For the CDR3, the DNA is TGCAGCGTTGGAGAGGGGCCTTACGAGCAGTACTTC. Encoded protein: CSVGEGPYEQYF. The chain links TRBV29-1 to TRBJ2-7; TRBD1 or TRBD2 may be the D gene (5 bases each). The length of the CDR3 is 12 residues. Germline V lookup: CDR1 SQVTM, CDR2 ANQGSEA. V lost 4 bases and J lost 4, with 11 bases in between.

The gene calls are TRBV18 and TRBJ2-7, with a tentative D call TRBD1 (5 bases). The CDR3 runs 13 residues. Looked up from germline, CDR1 is KGHSH and CDR2 is LQKENI. V was pared by 3 bases and J by 5 bases, with 11 bases between. The chain's CDR3 is CASSPTDINEQYF. The CDR3 DNA reads TGTGCCAGCTCACCTACGGACATAAACGAGCAGTACTTC.

The chain recombines TRBV29-1 with TRBJ2-7, with 10 bases aligning to TRBD1. This CDR3 has 13 residues. The germline V gene has CDR1 SQVTM and CDR2 ANQGSEA. With V trimmed by 4 bases and J by 6 bases, 6 bases remained unmatched. The CDR3, as DNA: TGCAGCGTTGGGGGACAGGGGATGGTCGAGCAGTACTTC. The encoded protein is CSVGGQGMVEQYF.

The chain recombines TRBV24-1 with TRBJ1-2, with a weak D call TRBD1 (5 bases). V was clipped by 0 bases and J by 7 bases, with 8 bases between them. Germline assignment: CDR1 KGHDR and CDR2 SFDVKD. The CDR3 extends over 13 amino acids. CDR3 nucleotides: TGTGCCACCAGTGATTTGCCAGGGTCTGGCTACACCTTC. This translates into CATSDLPGSGYTF.

The DNA of the CDR3 is TGTGCCATCAGTGAGTCCGAAGGACAGGAACCCCCAGAGACCCAGTACTTC. Translation: CAISESEGQEPPETQYF. The chain combines TRBV10-3 with TRBJ2-5; 7 bases match TRBD1. Germline CDR1 reads ENHRY; CDR2 reads SYGVKD. CDR3 length: 17 residues. The ends lost 0 bases at V and 4 bases at J; junction bases unmatched: 11.

The J gene is TRBJ1-6, the V gene TRBV5-1, with 9 bases lining up with TRBD1. Germline V gene data show CDR1 as SGHRS and CDR2 as YFSETQ. This CDR3 spans 16 amino acids. The ends lost 4 bases at V and 7 bases at J; junction bases unmatched: 9. The CDR3 spells CASSPGQGIYNSPLHF. CDR3 DNA: TGCGCCAGCAGCCCGGGACAGGGTATATACAATTCACCCCTCCACTTT.

The J gene is TRBJ1-1, the V gene TRBV5-5, with D perhaps matching TRBD1 (6 bases). The germline V gene has CDR1 SGHKS and CDR2 YYEKEE (reference sequence). This CDR3 spans 14 amino acids. The germline V and J ends were trimmed by 3 bases and 0 bases, with 9 bases remaining between them. In nucleotides, the CDR3 is TGTGCCAGCAGCTCTCGGACAGTGAACACTGAAGCTTTCTTT. It translates to CASSSRTVNTEAFF. Supplemented by reference TRBV5-5 and TRBJ1-1, the full variable domain reads DAGVTQSPTHLIKTRGQQVTLRCSPISGHKSVSWYQQVLGQGPQFIFQYYEKEERGRGNFPDRFSARQFPNYSSELNVNALLLGDSALYLCASSSRTVNTEAFFGQGTRLTVV.

The chain is built from TRBV10-2 and TRBJ2-5; 10 nucleotides agree with TRBD1. This CDR3 spans 14 amino acids. V shed 2 bases and J 4 bases; nucleotides not matched to a gene: 1. The germline V gene has CDR1 WSHSY and CDR2 SAAADI. CDR3: CASSEGQGGETQYF. The CDR3 nucleotides are TGCGCCAGCAGTGAGGGACAGGGGGGAGAGACCCAGTACTTC.

V and J are TRBV5-1 and TRBJ1-1, with TRBD1 as a possible D gene (6 bases). This CDR3 has 15 amino acids. Germline V gene data show CDR1 as SGHRS and CDR2 as YFSETQ. Trimming removed 0 bases at V and 0 bases at J, with 9 bases between. The CDR3: CASSLDRAMNTEAFF. The CDR3 DNA follows: TGCGCCAGCAGCTTGGACAGGGCCATGAACACTGAAGCTTTCTTT.

J is TRBJ2-2 and V is TRBV19; TRBD2 is a possible D gene (6 bases). Trimming left V 0 bases short and J 11 bases short, with 7 bases between. This CDR3 has 12 residues. In germline, CDR1 is LNHDA, CDR2 SQIVND (reference sequence). The CDR3 spells CASSIEGGELFF. The CDR3 coding sequence is TGTGCCAGTAGTATAGAGGGGGGTGAGCTGTTTTTT.